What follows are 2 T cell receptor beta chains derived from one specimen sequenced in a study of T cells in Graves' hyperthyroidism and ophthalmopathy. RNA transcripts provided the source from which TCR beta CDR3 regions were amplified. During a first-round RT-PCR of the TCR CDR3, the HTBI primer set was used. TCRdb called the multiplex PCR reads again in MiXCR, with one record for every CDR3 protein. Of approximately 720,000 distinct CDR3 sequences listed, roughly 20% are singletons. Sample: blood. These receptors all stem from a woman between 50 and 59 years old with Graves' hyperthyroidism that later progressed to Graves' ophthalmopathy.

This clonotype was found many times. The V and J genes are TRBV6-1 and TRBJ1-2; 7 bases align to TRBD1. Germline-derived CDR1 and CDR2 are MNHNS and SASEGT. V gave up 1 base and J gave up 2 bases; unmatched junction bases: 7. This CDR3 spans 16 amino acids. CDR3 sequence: CASSEGGQGDNYGYTF. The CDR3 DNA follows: TGTGCCAGCAGTGAAGGTGGGCAGGGGGACAACTATGGCTACACCTTC.

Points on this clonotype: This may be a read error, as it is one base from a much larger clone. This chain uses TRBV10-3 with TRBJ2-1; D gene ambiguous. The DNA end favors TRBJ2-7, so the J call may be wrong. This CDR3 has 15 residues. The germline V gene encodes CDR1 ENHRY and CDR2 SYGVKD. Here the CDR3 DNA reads TGTGCCATCAGTGAGTCGGCCTCCCTGGGCAATGAGCAGTACTTC. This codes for CAISESASLGNEQYF.